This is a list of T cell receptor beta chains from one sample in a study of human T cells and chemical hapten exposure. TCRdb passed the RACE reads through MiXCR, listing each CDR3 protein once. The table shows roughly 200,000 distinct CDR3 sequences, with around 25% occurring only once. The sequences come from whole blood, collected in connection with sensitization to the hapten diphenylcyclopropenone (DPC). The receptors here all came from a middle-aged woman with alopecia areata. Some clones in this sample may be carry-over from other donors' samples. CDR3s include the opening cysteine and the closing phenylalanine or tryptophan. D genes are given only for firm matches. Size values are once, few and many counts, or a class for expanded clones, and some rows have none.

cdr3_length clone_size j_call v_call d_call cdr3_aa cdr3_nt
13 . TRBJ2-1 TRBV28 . CASARGGYNEQFF TGTGCCAGCGCCCGAGGAGGATACAATGAGCAGTTCTTC
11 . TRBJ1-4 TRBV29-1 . CSGGTSGGLFF TGCAGCGGGGGGACATCCGGAGGACTGTTTTTT
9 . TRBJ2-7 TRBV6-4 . CASSGSLDF TGTGCCAGCAGTGGGTCCCTGGACTTC
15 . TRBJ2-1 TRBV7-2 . CASSFDRRGYNEQFF TGTGCCAGCAGCTTTGACAGGAGAGGCTACAATGAGCAGTTCTTC
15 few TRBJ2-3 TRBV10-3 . CAISPEGTAQGTQYF TGTGCCATCAGCCCGGAGGGGACAGCGCAGGGTACGCAGTATTTT
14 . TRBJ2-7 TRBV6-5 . CASSHGQGGYEQYF TGTGCCAGCAGCCATGGACAGGGAGGGTACGAGCAGTACTTC
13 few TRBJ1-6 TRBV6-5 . CASSPYGESPLHF TGTGCCAGCAGTCCATACGGGGAGTCACCCCTCCACTTT
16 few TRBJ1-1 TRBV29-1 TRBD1 CSVEPGTGGRNTEAFF TGCAGCGTTGAGCCCGGGACAGGGGGCCGGAACACTGAAGCTTTCTTT
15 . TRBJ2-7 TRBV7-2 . CASSLARTLSYEQYF TGTGCCAGCAGCTTAGCTAGGACCCTCTCGTACGAGCAGTACTTC
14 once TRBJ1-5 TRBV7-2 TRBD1 CASSFRDRNQPQHF TGTGCCAGCAGCTTCCGGGACAGAAATCAGCCCCAGCATTTT
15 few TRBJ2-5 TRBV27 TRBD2 CASSPLGLARETQYF TGTGCCAGCAGTCCGCTGGGACTAGCTCGAGAGACCCAGTACTTC
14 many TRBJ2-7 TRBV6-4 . CASSAGGASYEQYF TGTGCCAGCAGTGCAGGCGGGGCATCCTACGAGCAGTACTTC
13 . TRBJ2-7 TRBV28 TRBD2 CASSYGRAWEQYF TGTGCCAGCAGTTACGGGAGGGCCTGGGAGCAGTACTTC
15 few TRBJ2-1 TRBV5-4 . CASSPLPRAYNEQFF TGTGCCAGCAGCCCCCTCCCAAGAGCCTACAATGAGCAGTTCTTC
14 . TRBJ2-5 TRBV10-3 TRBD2 CAISESSGIETQYF TGTGCCATCAGTGAGTCGAGCGGGATCGAGACCCAGTACTTC
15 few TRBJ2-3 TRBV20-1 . CSASVGGHFTDTQYF TGCAGTGCTTCGGTCGGGGGACACTTCACAGATACGCAGTATTTT
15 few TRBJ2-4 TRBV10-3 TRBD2 CAISGTGGDKNIQYF TGTGCCATCAGTGGAACGGGGGGGGACAAAAACATTCAGTACTTC
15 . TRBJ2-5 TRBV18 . CASSSLSPPQETQYF TGTGCCAGCTCATCTCTCTCCCCCCCCCAAGAGACCCAGTACTTC
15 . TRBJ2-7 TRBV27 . CASSLFGGPSYEQYF TGTGCCAGCAGTTTATTCGGCGGCCCCTCCTACGAGCAGTACTTC
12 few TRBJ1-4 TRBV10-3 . CAISESGQASLF TGTGCCATCAGTGAGTCTGGCCAGGCTAGTCTCTTT
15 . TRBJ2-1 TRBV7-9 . CASSRRPGPYNEQFF TGTGCCAGCAGCCGGCGCCCGGGTCCCTACAATGAGCAGTTCTTC
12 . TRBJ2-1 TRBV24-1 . CATSAYRDEQFF TGTGCCACCAGTGCGTATCGGGATGAGCAGTTCTTC
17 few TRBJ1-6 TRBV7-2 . CASSSGSLSGSNSPLHF TGTGCCAGCAGCTCGGGCAGCCTGTCCGGTTCCAATTCACCCCTCCACTTT
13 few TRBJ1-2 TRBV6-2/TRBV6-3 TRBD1 CASDVGQGRGYTF TGTGCCAGCGACGTCGGACAGGGACGTGGCTACACCTTC
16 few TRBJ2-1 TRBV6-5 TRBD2 CASSPHSGRAENEQFF TGTGCCAGCAGCCCTCATAGCGGGAGGGCCGAAAATGAGCAGTTCTTC
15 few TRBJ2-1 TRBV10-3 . CAISEDSISYNEQFF TGTGCCATCAGTGAGGATAGCATCTCCTACAATGAGCAGTTCTTC
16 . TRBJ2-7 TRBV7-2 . CASSLSRGIAGYEQYF TGTGCCAGCAGCTTAAGTAGGGGCATAGCTGGTTACGAGCAGTACTTC
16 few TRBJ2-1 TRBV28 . CASSFVVGRRHNEQFF TGTGCCAGCAGTTTTGTGGTAGGTCGGCGGCACAATGAGCAGTTCTTC
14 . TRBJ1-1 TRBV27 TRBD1 CASSLGQGLGEAFF TGTGCCAGCAGCCTAGGACAGGGATTAGGAGAAGCTTTCTTT
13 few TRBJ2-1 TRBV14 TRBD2 CASSPRLAGEQFF TGTGCCAGCAGCCCCCGACTAGCCGGTGAGCAGTTCTTC
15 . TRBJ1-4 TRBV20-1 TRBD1 CSARDRQGVNEKLFF TGCAGTGCTAGGGATAGACAGGGGGTAAATGAAAAACTGTTTTTT
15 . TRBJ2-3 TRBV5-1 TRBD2 CASSLGAGGTDTQYF TGCGCCAGCAGCTTGGGAGCGGGAGGGACAGATACGCAGTATTTT
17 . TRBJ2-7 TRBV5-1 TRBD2 CASSILAGPTGRREQYF TGCGCCAGCAGCATACTAGCGGGACCTACCGGGCGGAGAGAGCAGTACTTC
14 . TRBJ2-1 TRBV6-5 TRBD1 CASSPGQVPWEQFF TGTGCCAGCAGTCCTGGACAGGTCCCGTGGGAGCAGTTCTTC
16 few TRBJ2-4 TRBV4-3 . CASSQAPGVAKNIQYF TGCGCCAGCAGCCAAGCCCCGGGAGTAGCCAAAAACATTCAGTACTTC
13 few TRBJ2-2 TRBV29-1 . CSVKRWPTGELFF TGCAGCGTTAAGAGGTGGCCAACCGGGGAGCTGTTTTTT
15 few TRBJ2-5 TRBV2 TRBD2 CASSEDGGSRETQYF TGTGCCAGCAGTGAAGATGGCGGGAGTCGCGAGACCCAGTACTTC
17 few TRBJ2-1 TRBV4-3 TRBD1 CASSQGTGTGPHNEQFF TGCGCCAGCAGCCAAGGAACCGGGACAGGGCCACACAATGAGCAGTTCTTC
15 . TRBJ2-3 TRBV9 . CASSVYRERTDTQYF TGTGCCAGCAGCGTATACCGGGAGCGCACAGATACGCAGTATTTT
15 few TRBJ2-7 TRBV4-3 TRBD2 CASSQDRGRGGEQYF TGCGCCAGCAGCCAAGATCGAGGGCGGGGGGGCGAGCAGTACTTC
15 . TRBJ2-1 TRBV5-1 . CASSPRGNSYNEQFF TGCGCCAGCAGCCCTAGAGGGAACTCCTACAATGAGCAGTTCTTC
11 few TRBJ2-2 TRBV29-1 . CSVEFGGELFF TGCAGCGTTGAATTTGGCGGGGAGCTGTTTTTT
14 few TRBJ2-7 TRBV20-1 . CSASARTTGHEQYF TGCAGTGCTAGTGCAAGGACTACAGGACACGAGCAGTACTTC